The clone carrying this T cell receptor beta chain was observed many times. Its antigen is not known. The record originates from a study of radiation and T cells in renal cell carcinoma. General observations from the study: Compared with controls, irradiated tumors had more, larger dominant CDR3 motifs.

Trimming removed 6 bases at V and 5 bases at J, with 20 bases between. CDR3 length: 15 amino acids. Per germline, CDR1 MDHEN and CDR2 SYDVKM. Treatment: treatment-naive control, cytoreductive nephrectomy. The patient's renal cell carcinoma had clear cell pathology. TCRdb keeps only in-frame clones here, not all; method: immunoSEQ multiplex PCR. The sample holds about 24,000 clones, about three fifths seen once. The chain recombines TRBV28 with TRBJ2-7, with D perhaps TRBD2 (7 bases). The TCR was taken from a middle-aged man with renal cell carcinoma. Sequencing was performed on tumor tissue, taken from a patient whose treatment was nephrectomy without radiotherapy. DNA of the CDR3: TGTGCCAGCAGAGGTATGGGGGCGGGGGAGGACGAGCAGTACTTC. As protein: CASRGMGAGEDEQYF. Based on the CDR3 plus reference TRBV28 and TRBJ2-7, the full variable domain is DVKVTQSSRYLVKRTGEKVFLECVQDMDHENMFWYRQDPGLGLRLIYFSYDVKMKEKGDIPEGYSVSREKKERFSLILESASTNQTSMYLCASRGMGAGEDEQYFGPGTRLTVT.